The next 29 T cell receptor beta chains were all read from a single sample in a study of human versus mouse CDR3 diversity and MHC coevolution. Only in-frame clones appear in the TCRdb table, and some are missing; sequencing was by immunoSEQ multiplex PCR. The sample records more than 55,000 clones, approximately 94% being singletons. The sequenced sample consisted of naive CD4+ T cells from blood. The subset is: CD45RO-negative CD62L-positive naive CD4 T cells. Every receptor here comes from a person in their sixties or seventies in good health.

The chain has TRBV9 and TRBJ2-1; 7 nucleotides line up with TRBD2. The CDR3 runs 16 residues. Losses at the gene ends were 2 bases for V and 4 bases for J; bases not matched to a gene: 9. Looked up from germline, CDR1 is SGDLS and CDR2 is YYNGEE. The CDR3 nucleotides read TGTGCCAGCAGCGTGAGGACTAGTCCCTTTTACAATGAGCAGTTCTTC. Its translation is CASSVRTSPFYNEQFF.

The V and J genes are TRBV6-5 and TRBJ2-4; TRBD2 aligns across 8 bases. There are 15 residues in the CDR3. The germline CDR1 and CDR2 sequences are MNHEY and SVGAGI. The J segment lost 2 bases and the V segment lost 7 bases, leaving 7 bases of the junction unmatched. The CDR3 DNA reads as TGTGCCAGCACTATGACTAGCGTGTCCAAAAACATTCAGTACTTC. It specifies CASTMTSVSKNIQYF.

The chain recombines TRBV4-1 with TRBJ1-3, with D unclear. CDR1 MGHRA and CDR2 YSYEKL come from the germline V gene. Trimming took off 0 bases at V and 0 bases at J, with 9 bases between the two ends. The CDR3 contains 16 residues. This CDR3 is CASSQEAANSGNTIYF. The CDR3 DNA sequence: TGCGCCAGCAGCCAAGAAGCAGCGAACTCTGGAAACACCATATATTTT.

Concerning this clone: The junction does not match germline at one end; this may be a read error. The rearrangement uses TRBV2 and TRBJ2-3; 13 bases map to TRBD2. Germline loops: CDR1 SNHLY, CDR2 FYNNEI. This CDR3 contains 14 residues. The CDR3: CASSLGLAGDRQYF. The CDR3 nucleotides read TGTGCCAGCAGCCTCGGACTAGCGGGGGATAGGCAGTATTTT. Full variable domain (remainder filled in from reference TRBV2 and TRBJ2-3): EPEVTQTPSHQVTQMGQEVILRCVPISNHLYFYWYRQILGQKVEFLVSFYNNEISEKSEIFDDQFSVERPDGSNFTLKIRSTKLEDSAMYFCASSLGLAGDRQYFGPGTRLTVL.

The chain is built from TRBV9 and TRBJ1-3, with 7 positions matching TRBD1. The ends lost 0 bases at V and 4 bases at J; junction bases unmatched: 4. Germline loops: CDR1 SGDLS, CDR2 YYNGEE. The CDR3 is 15 amino acids. The CDR3 region is CASSVEGGRGNTIYF. The CDR3 DNA sequence: TGTGCCAGCAGCGTAGAAGGGGGCCGGGGAAACACCATATATTTT.

This clone was detected only once. The CDR3, as DNA: TGTGCCAGCAGCCTGTCAGGCGGGTACCAAGAGACCCAGTACTTC. Translating gives CASSLSGGYQETQYF. The chain is built from TRBV7-2 and TRBJ2-5, with D possibly TRBD2 on 5 matching bases. Germline CDR1 reads SGHTA; CDR2 reads FQGNSA. This CDR3 contains 15 residues. The ends were cut back, 5 bases at V and 0 bases at J, with 13 bases in the middle.

The V call is TRBV19, the J call TRBJ1-1; D uncertain. Trimming cost V 1 base and J 0 bases, with 6 bases left between them. The CDR3 contains 14 residues. Germline V gene sequence: CDR1 LNHDA, CDR2 SQIVND (reference sequence). In DNA form, the CDR3 reads TGTGCCAGTAGTATAGGGGCGTTGAACACTGAAGCTTTCTTT. It encodes CASSIGALNTEAFF.

The rearrangement joins TRBV7-2 to TRBJ2-1; the match to TRBD2 covers 9 bases. CDR1 SGHTA and CDR2 FQGNSA come from the germline V gene. J was trimmed by 0 bases and V by 0 bases; bases with no gene match: 6. There are 18 residues in the CDR3. CDR3 sequence: CASSLAGLAKSSYNEQFF. CDR3 nucleotides: TGTGCCAGCAGCTTAGCGGGACTAGCCAAAAGCTCCTACAATGAGCAGTTCTTC.

The V and J genes are TRBV2 and TRBJ2-7; 11 nucleotides line up with TRBD2. The CDR3 length is 14 residues. The germline V gene has CDR1 SNHLY and CDR2 FYNNEI. V lost 5 bases, J lost 1 base, and 1 base stayed unmatched. CDR3 DNA: TGTGCCAGCAGTCTAGCGGGAGGATCCTACGAGCAGTACTTC. This codes for CASSLAGGSYEQYF.

The table lists this clone with a count of one. The chain employs TRBV18 and TRBJ2-3, with 7 bases lining up with TRBD2. The CDR3 contains 17 residues. Germline V gives CDR1 KGHSH, CDR2 LQKENI. V was pared by 4 bases and J by 0 bases, with 10 bases of the junction left unmatched. The CDR3 DNA reads as TGTGCCAGCTCACTCTTGACTAGCCTCTATAGCACAGATACGCAGTATTTT. Amino acid sequence: CASSLLTSLYSTDTQYF.

J is TRBJ2-2 and V is TRBV5-1; 13 bases fit TRBD2. The trim removed 2 bases at V and 3 bases at J, leaving 4 bases unmatched. The germline V gene encodes CDR1 SGHRS and CDR2 YFSETQ. The CDR3 totals 17 residues. The CDR3 reads CASSLTSGRAHTGELFF. For the CDR3, the DNA is TGCGCCAGCAGCTTAACTAGCGGGAGGGCGCACACCGGGGAGCTGTTTTTT.

The chain has TRBV6-1 and TRBJ2-1, with 15 bases fitting TRBD2. With 4 bases clipped from V and 7 bases from J, the junction kept 5 bases outside the gene matches. Looked up from germline, CDR1 is MNHNS and CDR2 is SASEGT. The CDR3 runs to 16 residues. CDR3 sequence: CASSGLGLAGGNEQFF. In DNA, the CDR3 is TGTGCCAGCAGTGGACTGGGACTAGCGGGAGGTAATGAGCAGTTCTTC.

The rearrangement uses TRBV18 and TRBJ1-4; 8 bases are a match to TRBD1. The CDR3 covers 15 residues. Trimming removed 2 bases from V and 8 bases from J; junction bases left unmatched: 7. Germline V gene sequence: CDR1 KGHSH, CDR2 LQKENI. The CDR3 DNA follows: TGTGCCAGCTCACCAGGACAGGGCGAGGGCGAAAAACTGTTTTTT. It translates to CASSPGQGEGEKLFF.

CDR3 region: CAWRGLRAYNSPLHF. CDR3 coding DNA: TGTGCCTGGAGGGGACTTAGGGCATATAATTCACCCCTCCACTTT. This chain links TRBV30 with TRBJ1-6, with D possibly being TRBD1 (5 bases). The CDR3 is 15 residues long. Trimming stripped 3 bases from V and 4 bases from J, with 13 bases between. The germline gives CDR1 GTSNPN, CDR2 SVGIG (reference sequence).

The chain is built from TRBV5-8 and TRBJ2-5; TRBD1 matches at 9 bases. V dropped 6 bases and J dropped 1; count of bases not matched to a gene: 7. The length of the CDR3 is 15 residues. Germline CDR1 and CDR2: SGHTS and YDEGEE. CDR3 sequence: CASTKGQGAQETQYF. CDR3 sequence (DNA): TGTGCCAGCACCAAGGGACAGGGAGCCCAAGAGACCCAGTACTTC.

The chain joins TRBV7-8 to TRBJ2-2, with a tentative D call TRBD2 (5 bases). The CDR3 totals 16 residues. Trimming took 5 bases from V and 4 from J, leaving 17 bases between them. Germline CDR1 reads SGHVS; CDR2 reads FQNEAQ. The chain's CDR3 is CASSHDLAWGTGELFF. The CDR3 coding sequence is TGTGCCAGCAGCCACGATCTAGCTTGGGGCACCGGGGAGCTGTTTTTT.

The chain couples TRBV19 to TRBJ1-2; 7 bases align to TRBD1. V shed 4 bases and J 4 bases; nucleotides not matched to a gene: 6. CDR1 and CDR2 (germline): LNHDA, SQIVND (reference sequence). This CDR3 region has 14 residues. CDR3 bases: TGTGCCAGTAGTACCAGACAGGGAAGCTATGGCTACACCTTC. Translating gives CASSTRQGSYGYTF.

The CDR3 bases are TGTGCCAGCAGCCGGGACTCCACCGGGGAGCTGTTTTTT. It encodes CASSRDSTGELFF. The chain couples TRBV5-4 to TRBJ2-2; perhaps TRBD2 as D (6 bases). This CDR3 is 13 amino acids long. The germline V gene has CDR1 SGHNT and CDR2 YYREEE (reference sequence). The V end was cut by 4 bases, the J end by 4 bases, with 8 bases between.

The chain combines TRBV6-1 with TRBJ1-5; possibly TRBD1 for D (5 bases). Germline V CDR1 and CDR2: MNHNS, SASEGT. The CDR3 loop spans 14 amino acids. V was shortened by 0 bases and J by 5 bases, with 8 bases between the two germline ends. CDR3 in amino acids: CASSEAGPYQPQHF. The CDR3 DNA is TGTGCCAGCAGTGAAGCGGGGCCTTATCAGCCCCAGCATTTT.

CDR3 nucleotides: TGCGCCAGCAGCTTTGGGCGTTCGAACACTGAAGCTTTCTTT. It translates to CASSFGRSNTEAFF. This sequence joins TRBV5-1 and TRBJ1-1; D is ambiguous. Germline loops: CDR1 SGHRS, CDR2 YFSETQ. V gave up 2 bases and J gave up 1 base, with 9 bases separating them. The CDR3 is 14 amino acids.

The gene calls are TRBV5-1 and TRBJ2-3, with D tentatively TRBD1 (6 bases). Deletions cut 5 bases from V and 2 bases from J, with 12 bases between. The germline CDR1 and CDR2 sequences are SGHRS and YFSETQ. The CDR3 length is 14 residues. The CDR3 region has the DNA TGCGCCAGCAGGGTGGGGGCCCTCACAGATACGCAGTATTTT. It specifies CASRVGALTDTQYF.

This clone came up once. V is TRBV10-3 and J is TRBJ2-3; 7 bases align to TRBD2. Germline V gives CDR1 ENHRY, CDR2 SYGVKD. Unmatched junction bases numbered 6, after V lost 0 bases and J lost 3 bases. The CDR3 is 16 residues long. The CDR3 region is CAISESSSGVTDTQYF. In DNA form, the CDR3 reads TGTGCCATCAGTGAGTCGTCTAGCGGTGTTACAGATACGCAGTATTTT.

The CDR3 nucleotides are TGTGCCAGCGGCGGGACGGCAGGGGAGCAGTACTTC. As protein: CASGGTAGEQYF. The rearrangement links TRBV6-5 to TRBJ2-7; a weak D match, TRBD2 (6 bases). Trimming removed 8 bases from V and 7 bases from J, with 15 bases in between. Germline lookup yields CDR1 MNHEY and CDR2 SVGAGI. The CDR3 length is 12 residues.

The V gene is TRBV9, the J gene TRBJ2-5; 8 bases fit TRBD1. V lost 3 bases, J lost 1 base, and 11 bases stayed unmatched. CDR1 is SGDLS and CDR2 is YYNGEE in the germline V gene. The CDR3 runs to 17 residues. CDR3 in amino acids: CASSGGRDDRGQETQYF. DNA of the CDR3: TGTGCCAGCAGCGGGGGAAGGGACGACAGGGGCCAAGAGACCCAGTACTTC.

The CDR3 here is CASRFRGYLAEAFF. The DNA for the CDR3 is TGTGCAAGTCGCTTCCGAGGGTATTTAGCTGAAGCTTTCTTT. The rearrangement joins TRBV12-2 to TRBJ1-1. TRBV12-2 is described as a pseudogene. The CDR3 spans 14 residues.

CDR3 DNA: TGTGCCAGCAGCTTCGAAGCGGGAGGAGAGTACGAGCAGTACTTC. Translated, it gives CASSFEAGGEYEQYF. This rearrangement joins TRBV5-4 to TRBJ2-7, with 9 bases fitting TRBD2. The V and J ends lost 2 bases and 4 bases, in that order; junction bases with no gene match: 7. The germline V gene encodes CDR1 SGHNT and CDR2 YYREEE (reference sequence). There are 15 residues in the CDR3. The full variable domain, rest sourced from reference TRBV5-4 and TRBJ2-7, is ETGVTQSPTHLIKTRGQQVTLRCSSQSGHNTVSWYQQALGQGPQFIFQYYREEENGRGNFPPRFSGLQFPNYSSELNVNALELDDSALYLCASSFEAGGEYEQYFGPGTRLTVT.

The rearrangement joins TRBV6-5 to TRBJ1-1; 7 bases line up with TRBD1. V lost 6 bases, J lost 4 bases, and 8 bases stayed unmatched. The CDR3 extends over 14 amino acids. In germline, CDR1 is MNHEY, CDR2 SVGAGI. The CDR3 DNA reads TGTGCCAGCAGAGACAGGGTAGAGAGCACTGAAGCTTTCTTT. Amino acids: CASRDRVESTEAFF.

This chain uses TRBV9 with TRBJ1-6; TRBD1 might be the D (5 bases). CDR1 is SGDLS, CDR2 YYNGEE, per germline. The CDR3 extends over 15 amino acids. V dropped 7 bases and J dropped 5 bases, with 16 bases sitting between them. In nucleotides, the CDR3 is TGTGCCAGCGGGGCACCCTCTACAAATAATTCACCCCTCCACTTT. It is translated as CASGAPSTNNSPLHF.

The chain has TRBV7-3 and TRBJ2-1; 10 bases agree with TRBD2. The CDR3 spans 15 residues. The J segment lost 7 bases and the V segment lost 5 bases, leaving 8 bases of the junction unmatched. CDR1 is SGHTA, CDR2 FQGTGA, per germline. The CDR3 is CASSRASGSRNEQFF. The CDR3 region has the DNA TGTGCCAGCAGCCGAGCTAGCGGGAGCAGGAATGAGCAGTTCTTC.